Given below is one T cell receptor beta chain in context. This clonotype was picked up a small number of times. The target of this receptor is not known. No much larger clonotype is one base removed from it; base qualities were not supplied. The treatment or condition label here, explained by the study, means: in vitro stimulation with specific CMV peptide epitopes to enrich CMV-specific T cells. The germline V and J ends show losses of 5 bases and 6 bases respectively, and no gene match explains 9 bases of the junction. Inclusive of the bounding cysteine and phenylalanine, the CDR3 is 14 residues long. The CDR3 DNA has 42 bases and is translated from base 1. As encoded in the germline V gene (reference sequence), CDR1 is MNHEY while CDR2 is SMNVEV. These data are taken from a study of T cell repertoires in cytomegalovirus infection (dated by TCRdb to 2018 to 2020). About the study as a whole: Recently identified HLA-C-restricted CMV epitopes, whose presentation resists viral immunomodulation, were targeted by peptide stimulations together with well-studied HLA-B-restricted epitopes. Because public TCR beta signatures pointed to carriage of CMV infection together with the matching HLA type, the HLA type of each donor mattered for the analysis. Results and caveats for the whole study, not just this receptor: The ex vivo response was dominated by HLA-C-restricted CMV-specific TCR beta clonotypes, and the single most frequent clonotype in two of eight donors was supplied by these HLA-C-restricted clonotypes. Carriers of CMV infection plus the relevant HLA type were discriminated by the cumulative frequency of public TCR beta family members in the study cohort and in an independent roughly 370-donor cohort.

The sequencing machine was an Illumina HiSeq 1500. TCRdb applied fastp at Q25 and MiXCR to the public reads, then kept only in-frame beta chains. Each entry merges the rows of one CDR3 protein and shows their most common DNA and genes. The sample yields around 800,000 distinct CDR3 sequences; around a third were counted once. The top ten constitute around an eighth of the sample. This TCR was sampled from a human donor in good health (CMV status not recorded). Some clones in this sample may be carry-over from other donors' samples. The sample consisted of cultured CD8+ T cells from PBMCs, taken from culture after CMV antigen stimulation. Recombination joined TRBV27 with TRBJ2-7, with TRBD2 identical over 8 junction bases. Read as DNA, the sequence is TGTGCCAGCAGTCATCCAGCGGGGGTTACCGAGCAGTACTTC. It translates to CASSHPAGVTEQYF.